These 9 T cell receptor beta chains share one sample of origin, sequenced in a study of Graves' ophthalmopathy and Graves' hyperthyroidism. CDR3 regions of TCR beta were amplified from RNA transcripts. The workflow started with a first-round RT-PCR run with HTBI primers and then moved on to a second-round multiplex PCR. In TCRdb, the multiplex PCR reads were re-called with MiXCR into one record per CDR3 protein. This repertoire shows about 480,000 distinct CDR3 sequences, around 14% found once; its top ten account for 8% to 10%. Sequencing used blood. The receptors shown here come from a woman aged 25 to 39 with Graves' ophthalmopathy.

This clonotype turned up a few times. The V call is TRBV11-2, the J call TRBJ2-7; 9 nucleotides line up with TRBD1. CDR3 length equals 16 residues. V was pared by 5 bases and J by 7 bases, with 15 bases of the junction left unmatched. Germline lookup yields CDR1 SGHAT and CDR2 FQNNGV. CDR3 DNA: TGTGCCAGCAGCCCGAGTGGGACAGGGTTCGCGACGGAGCAGTACTTC. Its protein product is CASSPSGTGFATEQYF. Variable domain in full (rest from reference TRBV11-2 and TRBJ2-7): EAGVAQSPRYKIIEKRQSVAFWCNPISGHATLYWYQQILGQGPKLLIQFQNNGVVDDSQLPKDRFSAERLKGVDSTLKIQPAKLEDSAVYLCASSPSGTGFATEQYFGPGTRLTVT.

Many counts were recorded for this clonotype. This chain links TRBV12-3 or TRBV12-4 with TRBJ1-1; D is possibly TRBD1 (6 bases). V was trimmed by 5 bases and J by 3 bases, leaving 13 bases between them. There are 14 residues in the CDR3. CDR3 sequence: CASSNNREDTEAFF. CDR3 sequence (DNA): TGTGCCAGCAGTAATAACAGGGAGGACACTGAAGCTTTCTTT.

This clonotype was recorded at least ten times. The chain employs TRBV28 and TRBJ2-7; a weak D match, TRBD1 (5 bases). V was clipped by 3 bases and J by 1 base, with 10 bases between them. The germline CDR1 and CDR2 sequences are MDHEN and SYDVKM. This CDR3 spans 14 amino acids. CDR3 sequence (DNA): TGTGCCAGCAGTTTGGGGCCGATTTCCTACGAGCAGTACTTC. Translated: CASSLGPISYEQYF.

In this sample, this clonotype turned up many times. The V gene is TRBV6-1, the J gene TRBJ1-6; D is possibly TRBD1 (5 bases). There are 13 residues in the CDR3. Trimming took off 7 bases at V and 7 bases at J, with 11 bases between the two ends. Per germline, CDR1 MNHNS and CDR2 SASEGT. Here the CDR3 DNA reads TGTGCCAGCACCCGACAGTTCAATTCACCCCTCCACTTT. Residues: CASTRQFNSPLHF.

The V and J genes are TRBV12-3 or TRBV12-4 and TRBJ2-7; 11 nucleotides match TRBD2. This CDR3 region has 14 residues. The J segment lost 6 bases and the V segment lost 6 bases, leaving 7 bases of the junction unmatched. CDR3 loop: CASRASGGRSEQYF. In DNA form, the CDR3 reads TGTGCCAGCAGGGCTAGCGGGGGGCGTAGCGAGCAGTACTTC.

This clonotype was seen repeatedly, ten times or more. V and J are TRBV6-1 and TRBJ1-5; 7 positions match TRBD1. Per germline, CDR1 MNHNS and CDR2 SASEGT. This CDR3 comprises 15 residues. V shed 6 bases, J shed 4 bases, and the junction held 9 bases outside the gene matches. As DNA, the CDR3 is TGTGCCAGCAGCGTTCATGACAGGGAAAATCAGCCCCAGCATTTT. The encoded protein is CASSVHDRENQPQHF.

This chain uses TRBV3-1 with TRBJ1-1, with D possibly TRBD1 on 5 matching bases. CDR1 and CDR2 from the germline V gene are LGHDT and YNNKEL (reference sequence). This CDR3 is built from 11 residues. V lost 1 base, J lost 11 bases, and 8 bases lay in between. The CDR3 bases are TGTGCCAGCAGCCAAGGAGGGACGGCTTTCTTT. It codes for CASSQGGTAFF.

This clonotype has at least ten counts. The genes are TRBV6-1 and TRBJ2-7, with TRBD1 as a possible D gene (6 bases). Germline CDR1 MNHNS, CDR2 SASEGT. The V end lost 8 bases, the J end lost 2 bases, and 10 bases lay between the germline ends. The CDR3 consists of 12 residues. The CDR3 sequence is CASRTAPYEQYF. Written as DNA, the CDR3 is TGTGCCAGCCGGACAGCTCCCTACGAGCAGTACTTC.

This clonotype has a count of ten or more. The chain combines TRBV4-1 with TRBJ2-7; D perhaps matches TRBD1 (7 bases). The germline V and J ends were trimmed by 4 bases and 2 bases, with 15 bases remaining between them. Germline CDR1 is MGHRA and CDR2 is YSYEKL. The CDR3 totals 15 residues. CDR3 loop: CASSRGDRTPYEQYF. As DNA, the CDR3 is TGCGCCAGCAGCCGGGGGGACAGAACTCCCTACGAGCAGTACTTC.